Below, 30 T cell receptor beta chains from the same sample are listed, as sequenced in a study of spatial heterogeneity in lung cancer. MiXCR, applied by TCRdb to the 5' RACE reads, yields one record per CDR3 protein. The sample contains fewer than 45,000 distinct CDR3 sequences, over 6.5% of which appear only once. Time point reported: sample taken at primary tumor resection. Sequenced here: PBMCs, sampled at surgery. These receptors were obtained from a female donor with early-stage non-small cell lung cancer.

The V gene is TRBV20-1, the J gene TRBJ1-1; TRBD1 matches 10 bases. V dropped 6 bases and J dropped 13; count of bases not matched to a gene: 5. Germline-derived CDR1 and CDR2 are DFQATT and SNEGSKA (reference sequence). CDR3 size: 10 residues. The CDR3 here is CSATDRGHFF. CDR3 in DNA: TGCAGTGCGACCGACAGGGGGCATTTCTTT.

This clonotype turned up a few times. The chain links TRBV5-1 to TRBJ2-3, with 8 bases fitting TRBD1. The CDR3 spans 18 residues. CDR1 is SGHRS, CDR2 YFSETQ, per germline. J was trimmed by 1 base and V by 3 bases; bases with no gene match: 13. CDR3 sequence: CASSSGNRGSRRTDTQYF. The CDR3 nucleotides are TGCGCCAGCAGCTCAGGTAACAGGGGGAGTCGTCGCACAGATACGCAGTATTTT.

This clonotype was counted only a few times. The CDR3 here is CASRGTATNTGELFF. The DNA for the CDR3 is TGTGCCAGCAGAGGGACGGCAACAAACACCGGGGAGCTGTTTTTT. The rearrangement links TRBV2 to TRBJ2-2; D may match TRBD1 or TRBD2 (5 bases each). The CDR3 has 15 amino acids. The V gene's germline CDR1 is SNHLY and CDR2 FYNNEI. V shed 6 bases and J shed 2 bases, with 13 bases lying between them.

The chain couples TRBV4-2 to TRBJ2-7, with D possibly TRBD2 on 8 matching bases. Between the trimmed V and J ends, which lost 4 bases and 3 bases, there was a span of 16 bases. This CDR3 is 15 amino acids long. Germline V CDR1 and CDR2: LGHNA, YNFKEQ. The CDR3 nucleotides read TGTGCCAGCAGCCGGGAGCGGGGGACAGTCTACGAGCAGTACTTC. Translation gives CASSRERGTVYEQYF.

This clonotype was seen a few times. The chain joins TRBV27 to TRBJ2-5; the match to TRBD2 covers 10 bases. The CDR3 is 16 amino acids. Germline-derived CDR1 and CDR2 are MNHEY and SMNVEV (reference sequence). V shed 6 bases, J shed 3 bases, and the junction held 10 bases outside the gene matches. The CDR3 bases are TGTGCCAGCAGGTTAGCGGGGGGCCCGCCCGAAGAGACCCAGTACTTC. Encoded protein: CASRLAGGPPEETQYF.

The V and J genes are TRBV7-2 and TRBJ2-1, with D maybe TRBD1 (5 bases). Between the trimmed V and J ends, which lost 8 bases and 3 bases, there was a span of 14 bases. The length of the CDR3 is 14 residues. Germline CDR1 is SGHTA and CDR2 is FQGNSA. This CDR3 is CASGAGQFYNEQFF. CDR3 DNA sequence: TGTGCCAGCGGGGCCGGTCAGTTCTACAATGAGCAGTTCTTC.

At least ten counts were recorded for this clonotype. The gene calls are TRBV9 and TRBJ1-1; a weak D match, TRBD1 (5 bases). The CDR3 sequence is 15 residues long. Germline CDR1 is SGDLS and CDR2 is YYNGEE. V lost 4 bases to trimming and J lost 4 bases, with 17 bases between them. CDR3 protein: CASSPGDSYGTEAFF. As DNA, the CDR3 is TGTGCCAGCAGCCCGGGAGACAGTTATGGCACTGAAGCTTTCTTT.

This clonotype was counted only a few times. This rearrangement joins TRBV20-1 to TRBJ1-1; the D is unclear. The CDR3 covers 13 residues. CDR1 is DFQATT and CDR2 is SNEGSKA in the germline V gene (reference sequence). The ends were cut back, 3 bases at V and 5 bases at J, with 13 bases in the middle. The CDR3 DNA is TGCAGTGCTAGTAGGAGGGTTACGACTGAAGCTTTCTTT. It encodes CSASRRVTTEAFF.

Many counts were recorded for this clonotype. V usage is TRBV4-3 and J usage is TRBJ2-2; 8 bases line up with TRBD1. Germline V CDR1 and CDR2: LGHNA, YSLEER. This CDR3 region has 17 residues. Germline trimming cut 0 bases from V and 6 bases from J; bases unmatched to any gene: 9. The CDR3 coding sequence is TGCGCCAGCAGCCAAGATGTGTTGGCAGGGGGCCCCGGGGAGCTGTTTTTT. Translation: CASSQDVLAGGPGELFF.

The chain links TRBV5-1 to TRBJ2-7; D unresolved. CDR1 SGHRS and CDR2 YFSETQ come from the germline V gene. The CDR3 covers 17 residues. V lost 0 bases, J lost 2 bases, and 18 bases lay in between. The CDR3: CASSLESGPLPPYEQYF. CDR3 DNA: TGCGCCAGCAGCTTGGAGTCTGGACCTCTCCCCCCCTACGAGCAGTACTTC.

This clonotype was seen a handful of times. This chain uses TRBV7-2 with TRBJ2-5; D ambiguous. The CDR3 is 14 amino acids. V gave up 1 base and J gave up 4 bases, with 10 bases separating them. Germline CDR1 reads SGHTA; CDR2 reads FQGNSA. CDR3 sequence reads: CASSLGLNRETQYF. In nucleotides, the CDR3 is TGTGCCAGCAGCTTAGGGCTTAACCGAGAGACCCAGTACTTC.

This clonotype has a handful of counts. CDR3 DNA: TGTGCCAGCAGTGGAGGGGACAGGAGAGGGGCCCAGCATTTT. Translation gives CASSGGDRRGAQHF. This chain links TRBV27 with TRBJ1-5; TRBD1 matches 8 bases. Germline V gene lookup returns CDR1 MNHEY and CDR2 SMNVEV (reference sequence). V was clipped by 5 bases and J by 11 bases; unmatched bases: 11. The CDR3 is 14 amino acids.

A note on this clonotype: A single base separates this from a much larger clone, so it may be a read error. The CDR3 reads CNAWTRGAETQYF. CDR3 in DNA: TGCAATGCTTGGACCCGTGGGGCCGAGACCCAGTACTTC. V is TRBV20-1 and J is TRBJ2-5; the D gene is possibly TRBD1 (5 bases). The CDR3 loop spans 13 amino acids. Germline V gene data show CDR1 as DFQATT and CDR2 as SNEGSKA (reference sequence).

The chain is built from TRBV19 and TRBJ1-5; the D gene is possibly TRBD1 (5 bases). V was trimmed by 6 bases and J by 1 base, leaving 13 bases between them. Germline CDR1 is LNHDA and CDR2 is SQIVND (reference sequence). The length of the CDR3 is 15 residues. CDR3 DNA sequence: TGTGCCAGTAGCCGTGGGACGGTAAGCAATCAGCCCCAGCATTTT. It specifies CASSRGTVSNQPQHF.

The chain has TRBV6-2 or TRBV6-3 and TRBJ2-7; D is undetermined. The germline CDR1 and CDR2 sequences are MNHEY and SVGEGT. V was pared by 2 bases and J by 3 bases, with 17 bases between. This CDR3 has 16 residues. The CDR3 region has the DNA TGTGCCAGCAGTTACCCCCTCTCCCGGGCCAGCTACGAGCAGTACTTC. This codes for CASSYPLSRASYEQYF.

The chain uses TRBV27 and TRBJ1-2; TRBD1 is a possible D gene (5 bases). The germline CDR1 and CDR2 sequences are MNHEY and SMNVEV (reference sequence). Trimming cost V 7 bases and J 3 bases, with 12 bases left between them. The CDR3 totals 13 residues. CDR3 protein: CASTRGQDYGYTF. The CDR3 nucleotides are TGTGCCAGCACTAGGGGCCAGGACTATGGCTACACCTTC.

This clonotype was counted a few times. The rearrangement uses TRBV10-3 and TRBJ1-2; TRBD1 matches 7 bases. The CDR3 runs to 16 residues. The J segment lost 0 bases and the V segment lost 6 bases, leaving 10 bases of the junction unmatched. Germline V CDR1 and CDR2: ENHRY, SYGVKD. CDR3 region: CAIRGQTGDSNYGYTF. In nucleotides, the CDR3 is TGTGCCATCAGAGGGCAAACAGGGGATTCTAACTATGGCTACACCTTC.

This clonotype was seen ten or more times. The CDR3 here is CASRRDLRLDTQYF. Written as DNA, the CDR3 is TGTGCCAGCAGACGCGACCTGCGCTTAGATACGCAGTATTTT. The chain links TRBV9 to TRBJ2-3; D is unresolved. V lost 5 bases, J lost 5 bases, and 15 bases lay in between. The CDR3 loop spans 14 amino acids. Germline lookup yields CDR1 SGDLS and CDR2 YYNGEE.

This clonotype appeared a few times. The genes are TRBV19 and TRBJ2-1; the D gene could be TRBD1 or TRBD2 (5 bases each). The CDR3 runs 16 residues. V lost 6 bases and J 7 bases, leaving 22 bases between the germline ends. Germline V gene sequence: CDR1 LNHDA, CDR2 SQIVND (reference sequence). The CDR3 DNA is TGTGCCAGTAGATCCCCCGGGGCAGGGAGCAAGAATGAGCAGTTCTTC. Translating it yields CASRSPGAGSKNEQFF. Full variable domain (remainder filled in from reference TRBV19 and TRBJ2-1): DGGITQSPKYLFRKEGQNVTLSCEQNLNHDAMYWYRQDPGQGLRLIYYSQIVNDFQKGDIAEGYSVSREKKESFPLTVTSAQKNPTAFYLCASRSPGAGSKNEQFFGPGTRLTVL.

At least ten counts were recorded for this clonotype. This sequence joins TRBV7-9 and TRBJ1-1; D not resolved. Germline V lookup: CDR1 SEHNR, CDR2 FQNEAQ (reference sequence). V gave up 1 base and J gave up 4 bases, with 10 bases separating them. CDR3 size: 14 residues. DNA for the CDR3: TGTGCCAGCAGCTTAGAGCCCCCTGGCACTGAAGCTTTCTTT. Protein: CASSLEPPGTEAFF.

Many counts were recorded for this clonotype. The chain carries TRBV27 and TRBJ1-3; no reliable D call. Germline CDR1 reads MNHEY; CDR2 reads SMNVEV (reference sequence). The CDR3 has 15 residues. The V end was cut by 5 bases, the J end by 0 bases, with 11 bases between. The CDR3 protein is CASSQRTDSGNTIYF. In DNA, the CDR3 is TGTGCCAGCAGTCAACGCACGGACTCTGGAAACACCATATATTTT.

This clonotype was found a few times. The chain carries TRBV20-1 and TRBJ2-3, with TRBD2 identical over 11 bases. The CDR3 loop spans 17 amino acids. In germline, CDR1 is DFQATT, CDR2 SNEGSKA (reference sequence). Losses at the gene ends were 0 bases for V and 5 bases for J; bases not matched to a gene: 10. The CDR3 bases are TGCAGTGCTAGAGATCTCGGACTAGCGGGCGGTAAAGATACGCAGTATTTT. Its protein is CSARDLGLAGGKDTQYF.

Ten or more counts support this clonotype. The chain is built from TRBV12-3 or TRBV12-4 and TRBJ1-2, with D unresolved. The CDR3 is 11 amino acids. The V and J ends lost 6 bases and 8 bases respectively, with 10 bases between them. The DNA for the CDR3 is TGTGCCAGCAGCAGGTCGAAAGGCTACACCTTC. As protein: CASSRSKGYTF.

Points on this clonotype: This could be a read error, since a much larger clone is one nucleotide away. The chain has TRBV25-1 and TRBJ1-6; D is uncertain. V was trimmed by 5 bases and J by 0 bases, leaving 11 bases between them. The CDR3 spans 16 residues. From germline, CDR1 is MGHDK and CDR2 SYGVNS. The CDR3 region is CASSHPTSSYNSPLHF. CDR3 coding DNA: TGTGCCAGCAGTCACCCGACAAGCTCCTATAATTCACCCCTCCACTTT.

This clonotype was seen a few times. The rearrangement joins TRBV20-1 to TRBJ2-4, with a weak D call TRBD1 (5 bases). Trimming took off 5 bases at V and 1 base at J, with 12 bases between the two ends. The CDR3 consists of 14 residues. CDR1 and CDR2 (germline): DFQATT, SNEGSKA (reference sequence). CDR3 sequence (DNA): TGCAGTGCTCGGATGACAGCCGCCAAAAACATTCAGTACTTC. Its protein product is CSARMTAAKNIQYF.

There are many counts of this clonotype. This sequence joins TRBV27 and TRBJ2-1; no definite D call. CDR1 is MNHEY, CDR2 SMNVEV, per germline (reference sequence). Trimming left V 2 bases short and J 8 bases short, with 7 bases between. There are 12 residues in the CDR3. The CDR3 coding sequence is TGTGCCAGCAGTTTAGGCGATGATGAGCAGTTCTTC. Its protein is CASSLGDDEQFF.

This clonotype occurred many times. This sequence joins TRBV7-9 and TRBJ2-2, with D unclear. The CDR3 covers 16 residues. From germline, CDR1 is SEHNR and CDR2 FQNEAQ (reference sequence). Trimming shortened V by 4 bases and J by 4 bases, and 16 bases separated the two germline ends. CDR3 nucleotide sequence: TGTGCCAGCAGCTCGATGGGCAGCGAGGTCACCGGGGAGCTGTTTTTT. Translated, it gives CASSSMGSEVTGELFF. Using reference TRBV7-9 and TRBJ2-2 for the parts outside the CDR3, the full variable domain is DTGVSQNPRHKITKRGQNVTFRCDPISEHNRLYWYRQTLGQGPEFLTYFQNEAQLEKSRLLSDRFSAERPKGSFSTLEIQRTEQGDSAMYLCASSSMGSEVTGELFFGEGSRLTVL.

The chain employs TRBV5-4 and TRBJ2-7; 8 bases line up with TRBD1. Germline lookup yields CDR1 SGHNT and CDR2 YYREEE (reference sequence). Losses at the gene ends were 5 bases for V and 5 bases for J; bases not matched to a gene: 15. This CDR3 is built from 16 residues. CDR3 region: CASSTSQGAVRHEQYF. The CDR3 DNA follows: TGTGCCAGCAGTACCTCTCAGGGGGCGGTCCGGCACGAGCAGTACTTC.

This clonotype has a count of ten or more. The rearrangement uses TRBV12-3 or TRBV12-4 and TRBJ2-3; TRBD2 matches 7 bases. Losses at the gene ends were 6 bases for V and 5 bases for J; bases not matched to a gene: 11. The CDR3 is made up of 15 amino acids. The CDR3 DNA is TGTGCCAGCAGCTCCGGGACTACCGTACGAGATACGCAGTATTTT. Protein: CASSSGTTVRDTQYF.

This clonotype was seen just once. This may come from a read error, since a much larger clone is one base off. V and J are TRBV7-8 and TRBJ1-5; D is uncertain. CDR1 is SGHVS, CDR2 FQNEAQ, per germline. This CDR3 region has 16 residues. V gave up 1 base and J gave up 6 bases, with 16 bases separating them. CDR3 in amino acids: CASSLDQSPRRQPQHF. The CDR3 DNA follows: TGTGCCAGCAGCTTAGACCAGTCACCGAGGCGTCAGCCCCAGCATTTT.